These 27 T cell receptor beta chains were all obtained from the same sample, sequenced in a study of OX40 agonist ivuxolimab in advanced cancers. TCRdb keeps only in-frame clones here, not all; method: immunoSEQ multiplex PCR. The data show 40,000 to 45,000 clones, 80% seen once. The sequenced sample was CD4+ or CD8+ T cells sorted from blood, obtained in a trial of the OX40 agonist ivuxolimab. These receptors were taken from an adult with an advanced solid tumor such as melanoma, head and neck, liver or kidney cancer.

V usage is TRBV30 and J usage is TRBJ1-1; the D gene is possibly TRBD1 (5 bases). The CDR3 spans 13 residues. V lost 4 bases and J 6 bases, leaving 15 bases between the germline ends. Germline V lookup: CDR1 GTSNPN, CDR2 SVGIG (reference sequence). The CDR3 region is CAWTHGGRAEAFF. CDR3 sequence (DNA): TGTGCCTGGACCCATGGGGGTAGGGCTGAAGCTTTCTTT.

The V call is TRBV27, the J call TRBJ1-2; D is undetermined. The V and J ends lost 5 bases and 0 bases respectively, with 13 bases between them. The CDR3 contains 15 residues. Looked up from germline, CDR1 is MNHEY and CDR2 is SMNVEV (reference sequence). CDR3 bases: TGTGCCAGCAGTCCCCCCCGGAGGTCTAACTATGGCTACACCTTC. It codes for CASSPPRRSNYGYTF.

The chain recombines TRBV4-3 with TRBJ1-6; 10 nucleotides align to TRBD1. The CDR3 loop spans 16 amino acids. With V trimmed by 0 bases and J by 7 bases, 3 bases remained unmatched. From germline, CDR1 is LGHNA and CDR2 YSLEER. CDR3 protein: CASSQETTGGNSPLHF. The CDR3 coding sequence is TGCGCCAGCAGCCAAGAGACGACAGGGGGCAATTCACCCCTCCACTTT.

The V and J genes are TRBV7-2 and TRBJ2-4; D unresolved. V lost 6 bases and J 0 bases, leaving 12 bases between the germline ends. This CDR3 has 15 residues. Germline V gives CDR1 SGHTA, CDR2 FQGNSA. The CDR3 DNA reads TGTGCCAGCAGGGACGTTCAACTAGCCAAAAACATTCAGTACTTC. Its translation: CASRDVQLAKNIQYF.

This chain links TRBV5-1 with TRBJ2-7; 13 nucleotides line up with TRBD2. Losses at the gene ends were 0 bases for V and 3 bases for J; bases not matched to a gene: 9. From germline, CDR1 is SGHRS and CDR2 YFSETQ. There are 18 residues in the CDR3. This chain's CDR3 is CASSLGTGTSGIFYEQYF. CDR3 bases: TGCGCCAGCAGCTTGGGGACAGGGACTAGCGGGATCTTCTACGAGCAGTACTTC.

This chain uses TRBV15 with TRBJ1-4; TRBD1 might be the D (5 bases). V lost 0 bases, J lost 11 bases, and 16 bases lay in between. Germline CDR1 is LNHNV and CDR2 is YYDKDF (reference sequence). The CDR3 has 15 amino acids. CDR3 in DNA: TGTGCCACCAGCAGAGATCGGTGGGAGGGGACTAAACTGTTTTTT. Translating it yields CATSRDRWEGTKLFF.

This clone appeared once. The genes are TRBV5-1 and TRBJ2-1; possibly TRBD2 for D (7 bases). Germline V CDR1 and CDR2: SGHRS, YFSETQ. V lost 5 bases to trimming and J lost 8 bases, with 20 bases between them. There are 15 residues in the CDR3. CDR3 protein: CASRSSYREGDEQFF. The CDR3 region has the DNA TGCGCCAGCAGGTCCTCCTACAGGGAGGGGGATGAGCAGTTCTTC.

This chain connects TRBV9 to TRBJ2-2; 8 nucleotides line up with TRBD1. CDR3 size: 16 residues. The J segment lost 0 bases and the V segment lost 4 bases, leaving 5 bases of the junction unmatched. The V gene's germline CDR1 is SGDLS and CDR2 YYNGEE. The chain's CDR3 is CASSSRQGTNTGELFF. CDR3 DNA sequence: TGTGCCAGCAGCTCTCGACAGGGGACGAACACCGGGGAGCTGTTTTTT.

This clone was counted only a few times. V and J are TRBV21-1 and TRBJ2-2; no DNA check was done on the table's D call, TRBD2. TRBV21-1 is shown as a pseudogene. The CDR3 covers 16 residues. CDR3 sequence: CASSKVGGRNTGELFF. For the CDR3, the DNA is TGTGCCAGCAGCAAAGTTGGCGGGAGAAACACCGGGGAGCTGTTTTTT.

The count of this clone is one. The chain employs TRBV25-1 and TRBJ2-1, with 9 bases fitting TRBD2. The CDR3 totals 15 residues. Germline CDR1 and CDR2: MGHDK and SYGVNS. With 7 bases clipped from V and 5 bases from J, the junction kept 9 bases outside the gene matches. This CDR3 is CASKVSGSQNNEQFF. The DNA of the CDR3 is TGTGCCAGCAAGGTTAGCGGGAGTCAAAACAATGAGCAGTTCTTC.

The V call is TRBV7-3, the J call TRBJ2-2; 10 nucleotides align to TRBD1. This CDR3 spans 16 amino acids. The V gene's germline CDR1 is SGHTA and CDR2 FQGTGA. The ends lost 0 bases at V and 4 bases at J; junction bases unmatched: 2. CDR3 sequence (DNA): TGTGCCAGCAGCTTAACGGGGACAGGGGTCACCGGGGAGCTGTTTTTT. This codes for CASSLTGTGVTGELFF.

J is TRBJ2-7 and V is TRBV5-4; 9 bases align to TRBD2. The CDR3 length is 16 residues. Looked up from germline, CDR1 is SGHNT and CDR2 is YYREEE (reference sequence). The junction had 15 bases not matched to a gene; V was cut back by 4 bases and J by 7 bases. CDR3 nucleotides: TGTGCCAGCAGCAAGTCCTCCTTAGCGGGAGCGGGTGAGCAGTACTTC. It codes for CASSKSSLAGAGEQYF.

The DNA of the CDR3 is TGTGCCAGCTCCCATGACAGGGAGGGCGGCTACACCTTC. It encodes CASSHDREGGYTF. This sequence joins TRBV18 and TRBJ1-2; TRBD1 agrees at 7 bases. CDR1 and CDR2 (germline): KGHSH, LQKENI. This CDR3 is 13 amino acids long. The V and J ends lost 6 bases and 8 bases, in that order; junction bases with no gene match: 9. The full variable domain, rest sourced from reference TRBV18 and TRBJ1-2, is NAGVMQNPRHLVRRRGQEARLRCSPMKGHSHVYWYRQLPEEGLKFMVYLQKENIIDESGMPKERFSAEFPKEGPSILRIQQVVRGDSAAYFCASSHDREGGYTFGSGTRLTVV.

V gene TRBV7-2 combines with J gene TRBJ2-7, with 10 bases fitting TRBD2. The CDR3 consists of 16 residues. Germline V gene data show CDR1 as SGHTA and CDR2 as FQGNSA. Trimming at V came to 4 bases and at J to 0 bases, leaving 6 bases not matched to a gene. The CDR3 region has the DNA TGTGCCAGCAGCTCATTACTAGCGGGATTCTCCTACGAGCAGTACTTC. It translates to CASSSLLAGFSYEQYF.

This sequence joins TRBV4-3 and TRBJ2-7; D uncertain. Germline V gene sequence: CDR1 LGHNA, CDR2 YSLEER. This CDR3 is 15 amino acids long. V lost 3 bases, J lost 5 bases, and 17 bases lay in between. The CDR3 sequence: CASSQQALSLDEQYF. The CDR3 coding sequence is TGCGCCAGCAGCCAGCAGGCCCTGTCCCTGGACGAGCAGTACTTC.

This chain joins TRBV7-9 and TRBJ2-5; D tentatively reads TRBD1 or TRBD2 (5 bases each). The CDR3 extends over 15 amino acids. V shed 4 bases and J shed 5 bases, with 17 bases lying between them. The germline V gene encodes CDR1 SEHNR and CDR2 FQNEAQ (reference sequence). CDR3 sequence reads: CASSSSSGLQETQYF. CDR3 sequence (DNA): TGTGCCAGCAGCTCCTCCTCGGGGCTACAGGAGACCCAGTACTTC.

This clone was seen once. The rearrangement uses TRBV11-2 and TRBJ2-5; either TRBD1 or TRBD2 may supply D (5 bases each). CDR3 length: 12 residues. Germline CDR1 SGHAT, CDR2 FQNNGV. The germline V and J ends were trimmed by 7 bases and 5 bases, with 11 bases remaining between them. The chain's CDR3 is CASTRGRETQYF. The DNA for the CDR3 is TGTGCCAGCACCCGGGGCCGGGAGACCCAGTACTTC.

The CDR3 DNA follows: TGTGCCAGCAGCTCCCCACGGCGGACAGCCAACATTCAGTACTTC. Protein: CASSSPRRTANIQYF. The chain carries TRBV28 and TRBJ2-4; the D gene is possibly TRBD1 (6 bases). Trimming took off 6 bases at V and 7 bases at J, with 19 bases between the two ends. The CDR3 runs to 15 residues. CDR1 MDHEN and CDR2 SYDVKM come from the germline V gene.

The rearrangement joins TRBV5-4 to TRBJ2-6, with TRBD1 as a possible D gene (5 bases). The CDR3 is 19 residues long. V was shortened by 0 bases and J by 0 bases, with 16 bases between the two germline ends. In germline, CDR1 is SGHNT, CDR2 YYREEE (reference sequence). This CDR3 is CASSLEQGRISSGANVLTF. For the CDR3, the DNA is TGTGCCAGCAGCTTGGAGCAGGGTCGAATTAGCTCTGGGGCCAACGTCCTGACTTTC.

This clone was observed a handful of times. The chain carries TRBV19 and TRBJ1-1; 7 bases align to TRBD1. Germline V gives CDR1 LNHDA, CDR2 SQIVND (reference sequence). This CDR3 is built from 13 residues. With V trimmed by 4 bases and J by 7 bases, 6 bases remained unmatched. This CDR3 reads CASSTRGTVEAFF. CDR3 nucleotides: TGTGCCAGTAGTACCCGGGGGACAGTTGAAGCTTTCTTT.

The chain couples TRBV5-1 to TRBJ2-7; no definite D call. V was pared by 0 bases and J by 3 bases, with 10 bases between. This CDR3 is 14 amino acids long. Germline V gives CDR1 SGHRS, CDR2 YFSETQ. Here the CDR3 reads CASSLANQVYEQYF. CDR3 bases: TGCGCCAGCAGCTTGGCGAACCAGGTCTACGAGCAGTACTTC. The variable domain in full, with the rest retrieved from reference TRBV5-1 and TRBJ2-7, is KAGVTQTPRYLIKTRGQQVTLSCSPISGHRSVSWYQQTPGQGLQFLFEYFSETQRNKGNFPGRFSGRQFSNSRSEMNVSTLELGDSALYLCASSLANQVYEQYFGPGTRLTVT.

Judged by abundance, this clone is medium-sized. The V and J genes are TRBV5-4 and TRBJ1-2; D gene uncertain. Trimming removed 3 bases at V and 8 bases at J, with 23 bases between. Germline V CDR1 and CDR2: SGHNT, YYREEE (reference sequence). The CDR3 has 16 residues. The CDR3 protein is CASSSISGSRSGGYTF. Here the CDR3 DNA reads TGTGCCAGCAGCTCGATTTCGGGGTCACGTTCGGGAGGCTACACCTTC.

This clone has more than one count but fewer than ten. The chain is built from TRBV7-9 and TRBJ1-4; TRBD1 aligns across 10 bases. The CDR3 contains 14 residues. Trimming removed 6 bases from V and 8 bases from J; junction bases left unmatched: 6. Germline loops: CDR1 SEHNR, CDR2 FQNEAQ (reference sequence). For the CDR3, the DNA is TGTGCCAGCAGTTTGACAGGGGGCAAGGAAAAACTGTTTTTT. Translating it yields CASSLTGGKEKLFF.

This clone has only a few counts. The chain couples TRBV2 to TRBJ1-1; a possible D gene is TRBD1 (6 bases). CDR1 SNHLY and CDR2 FYNNEI come from the germline V gene. V lost 11 bases and J 8 bases, leaving 12 bases between the germline ends. The CDR3 spans 10 residues. DNA of the CDR3: TGTGCCTCCCGGACAGAGGAAGCTTTCTTT. Its protein is CASRTEEAFF. The full variable domain, in which reference TRBV2 and TRBJ1-1 provide the parts outside the CDR3, is EPEVTQTPSHQVTQMGQEVILRCVPISNHLYFYWYRQILGQKVEFLVSFYNNEISEKSEIFDDQFSVERPDGSNFTLKIRSTKLEDSAMYFCASRTEEAFFGQGTRLTVV.

The J gene is TRBJ2-3, the V gene TRBV5-6, with a tentative D call TRBD2 (5 bases). The CDR3 runs 13 residues. Per the germline V gene, CDR1 is SGHDT and CDR2 is YYEEEE. V was shortened by 4 bases and J by 4 bases, with 10 bases between the two germline ends. As DNA, the CDR3 is TGTGCCAGCAGCCCACTAGGACCAGATACGCAGTATTTT. It specifies CASSPLGPDTQYF.

The V call is TRBV29-1, the J call TRBJ1-2; 7 bases match TRBD1. Germline loops: CDR1 SQVTM, CDR2 ANQGSEA. This CDR3 region has 15 residues. V shed 0 bases and J 1 base; nucleotides not matched to a gene: 5. This CDR3 is CSVEDATGFNYGYTF. Here the CDR3 DNA reads TGCAGCGTTGAAGATGCGACAGGGTTTAACTATGGCTACACCTTC.

The rearrangement uses TRBV4-3 and TRBJ2-6, with unresolved D. CDR1 is LGHNA and CDR2 is YSLEER in the germline V gene. The CDR3 is 15 amino acids. With 1 base removed from V and 0 bases from J, the gap between germline ends came to 4 bases. The CDR3 sequence is CASSQVGSGANVLTF. The CDR3 DNA reads TGCGCCAGCAGCCAAGTTGGCTCTGGGGCCAACGTCCTGACTTTC.